Below are 25 T cell receptor beta chains sequenced from a single sample in a study of T cell repertoires in cytomegalovirus infection (dated by TCRdb to the late 2010s). The antigens these receptors bind are not known. Sequencing instrument: Illumina HiSeq 1500. The public reads were quality trimmed at Q25 with fastp and then assembled into clones with MiXCR by TCRdb, keeping productive beta chains. CDR3 protein sequences are deduplicated, and each keeps its most common genes and DNA. This sample has hundreds of thousands of distinct CDR3 sequences in its table, and about 33% of those were observed once. The biggest ten clones account for about 20% of the sample. According to the study, the label for this sample's treatment or condition signals: in vitro stimulation with specific CMV peptide epitopes to enrich CMV-specific T cells. The sample was cultured PBMCs, taken from culture after CMV antigen stimulation. These receptors originate from a human donor in good health (CMV status not recorded). Some clones in this sample may be carry-over from other donors' samples.

The V and J genes are TRBV29-1 and TRBJ2-7; D tentatively reads TRBD1 or TRBD2 (5 bases each). Per the germline V gene, CDR1 is SQVTM and CDR2 is ANQGSEA. This CDR3 is built from 11 residues. Deletions cut 7 bases from V and 8 bases from J, with 15 bases between. Here the CDR3 reads CSGTAPGQQYF. For the CDR3, the DNA is TGCAGCGGTACAGCTCCGGGACAGCAGTACTTC.

This clonotype was seen only a few times. The rearrangement joins TRBV27 to TRBJ2-1; 13 positions match TRBD2. The junction had 8 bases not matched to a gene; V was cut back by 3 bases and J by 0 bases. CDR1 and CDR2 (germline): MNHEY, SMNVEV (reference sequence). The CDR3 runs to 19 residues. The CDR3 is CASSFSGTSGISSYNEQFF. CDR3 DNA: TGTGCCAGCAGTTTCTCCGGGACTAGCGGGATAAGCTCCTACAATGAGCAGTTCTTC.

This clonotype occurred a few times. The chain couples TRBV6-5 to TRBJ2-5; TRBD2 aligns across 10 bases. V gave up 0 bases and J gave up 2 bases; unmatched junction bases: 3. The CDR3 contains 16 residues. Looked up from germline, CDR1 is MNHEY and CDR2 is SVGAGI. In DNA form, the CDR3 reads TGTGCCAGCAGTTACTCGATGGGACTAGCGCAAGAGACCCAGTACTTC. It specifies CASSYSMGLAQETQYF.

V usage is TRBV12-3 or TRBV12-4 and J usage is TRBJ2-2, with 11 bases identical to TRBD2. The trim removed 2 bases at V and 2 bases at J, leaving 16 bases unmatched. CDR3 length: 21 residues. The CDR3 nucleotides read TGTGCCAGCAGTTTACCGCCGGGACAGACTGGGACTAGCGGCAACACCGGGGAGCTGTTTTTT. The encoded protein is CASSLPPGQTGTSGNTGELFF.

This chain joins TRBV28 and TRBJ2-3; 9 bases are a match to TRBD2. The length of the CDR3 is 15 residues. The V and J ends lost 6 bases and 3 bases, in that order; junction bases with no gene match: 7. Germline V gene sequence: CDR1 MDHEN, CDR2 SYDVKM. The CDR3 loop is CASRGTSRETDTQYF. In DNA form, the CDR3 reads TGTGCCAGCAGGGGGACTAGCAGGGAGACAGATACGCAGTATTTT.

The chain couples TRBV2 to TRBJ1-5; perhaps TRBD1 as D (6 bases). Germline CDR1 reads SNHLY; CDR2 reads FYNNEI. This CDR3 has 14 amino acids. V was cut by 5 bases and J by 9 bases, with 17 bases left in between. CDR3 loop: CASSFSQTGTPQHF. The CDR3 DNA reads as TGTGCCAGCAGTTTTTCCCAAACAGGGACGCCCCAGCATTTT.

This clonotype has ten or more counts. This chain uses TRBV7-2 with TRBJ2-1, with 12 bases lining up with TRBD2. In germline, CDR1 is SGHTA, CDR2 FQGNSA. V lost 5 bases, J lost 5 bases, and 4 bases stayed unmatched. The CDR3 runs 15 residues. CDR3: CASSPGLAGHNEQFF. The CDR3 DNA sequence: TGTGCCAGCAGCCCAGGACTAGCGGGGCACAATGAGCAGTTCTTC. The full variable domain, rest sourced from reference TRBV7-2 and TRBJ2-1, is GAGVSQSPSNKVTEKGKDVELRCDPISGHTALYWYRQSLGQGLEFLIYFQGNSAPDKSGLPSDRFSAERTGGSVSTLTIQRTQQEDSAVYLCASSPGLAGHNEQFFGPGTRLTVL.

The rearrangement uses TRBV7-6 and TRBJ2-1; TRBD2 matches at 9 bases. Germline loops: CDR1 SGHVS, CDR2 FNYEAQ. V lost 2 bases, J lost 6 bases, and 2 bases stayed unmatched. The CDR3 has 14 residues. CDR3 protein: CASSLNSGSNEQFF. DNA of the CDR3: TGTGCCAGCAGCTTAAATAGCGGGAGCAATGAGCAGTTCTTC.

This clonotype was detected once. The gene calls are TRBV10-3 and TRBJ2-5, with D possibly matching TRBD2 (6 bases). V was pared by 4 bases and J by 5 bases, with 14 bases between. Germline V gene lookup returns CDR1 ENHRY and CDR2 SYGVKD. The CDR3 runs to 14 residues. CDR3 sequence (DNA): TGTGCCATCAGTGTAACCCGGGCGGGGGAGACCCAGTACTTC. Translation: CAISVTRAGETQYF.

V is TRBV6-6 and J is TRBJ2-5; D remains ambiguous. V was trimmed by 0 bases and J by 2 bases, leaving 10 bases between them. This CDR3 region has 15 residues. Germline lookup yields CDR1 MNHNY and CDR2 SVGAGI (reference sequence). The CDR3 DNA reads as TGTGCCAGCAGTTACTCTTACGGGCGACAAGAGACCCAGTACTTC. Translating it yields CASSYSYGRQETQYF.

This chain connects TRBV7-8 to TRBJ2-7; D is unresolved. The germline gives CDR1 SGHVS, CDR2 FQNEAQ. Between the trimmed V and J ends, which lost 7 bases and 2 bases, there was a span of 12 bases. This CDR3 contains 13 residues. CDR3 protein: CASTPRWAYEQYF. As DNA, the CDR3 is TGTGCCAGCACCCCTCGTTGGGCCTACGAGCAGTACTTC.

This clonotype was counted a few times. The chain carries TRBV28 and TRBJ1-5, with D perhaps TRBD1 (5 bases). CDR1 MDHEN and CDR2 SYDVKM come from the germline V gene. This CDR3 comprises 15 residues. The germline V and J ends were trimmed by 3 bases and 2 bases, with 11 bases remaining between them. The CDR3 DNA reads as TGTGCCAGCAGTTTCAGCGACAGAGGCAATCAGCCCCAGCATTTT. As protein: CASSFSDRGNQPQHF.

This sequence joins TRBV6-1 and TRBJ2-1, with 7 positions matching TRBD2. This CDR3 spans 16 amino acids. V was clipped by 5 bases and J by 0 bases; unmatched bases: 7. CDR1 is MNHNS, CDR2 SASEGT, per germline. The CDR3 nucleotides are TGTGCCAGCAGTTTATTGCGCGGGAGCTCCTACAATGAGCAGTTCTTC. It is translated as CASSLLRGSSYNEQFF.

V gene TRBV15 combines with J gene TRBJ2-1, with D tentatively TRBD2 (6 bases). Deletions cut 1 base from V and 4 bases from J, with 17 bases between. CDR1 and CDR2 from the germline V gene are LNHNV and YYDKDF (reference sequence). This CDR3 is 17 amino acids long. CDR3 in amino acids: CATSRVGGSGTYNEQFF. The CDR3 bases are TGTGCCACCAGCAGAGTTGGTGGTAGCGGTACTTACAATGAGCAGTTCTTC.

A few counts support this clonotype. This chain links TRBV23-1 with TRBJ2-3; 12 positions agree with TRBD2. TRBV23-1 is noted as an ORF with a role that remains uncertain. With V trimmed by 3 bases and J by 6 bases, 7 bases remained unmatched. The CDR3 length is 16 residues. CDR3 region: CASSQDLAGGPDTQYF. The DNA of the CDR3 is TGCGCCAGCAGTCAGGATCTAGCGGGGGGGCCCGATACGCAGTATTTT.

The chain couples TRBV7-2 to TRBJ2-7; D gene unclear. This CDR3 spans 17 amino acids. The V end was cut by 1 base, the J end by 3 bases, with 19 bases between. Per germline, CDR1 SGHTA and CDR2 FQGNSA. CDR3 in amino acids: CASSLVVWQLPFYEQYF. The DNA of the CDR3 is TGTGCCAGCAGCTTAGTGGTGTGGCAGCTACCGTTCTACGAGCAGTACTTC.

This chain connects TRBV9 to TRBJ2-1; TRBD2 matches at 9 bases. The CDR3 sequence is 17 residues long. The ends lost 4 bases at V and 0 bases at J; junction bases unmatched: 8. CDR1 is SGDLS, CDR2 YYNGEE, per germline. The CDR3 is CASSLRTAGGSYNEQFF. Here the CDR3 DNA reads TGTGCCAGCAGCTTGCGGACAGCGGGAGGCTCCTACAATGAGCAGTTCTTC.

This chain uses TRBV10-3 with TRBJ2-5; 7 bases are shared with TRBD2. There are 15 residues in the CDR3. The trim removed 4 bases at V and 5 bases at J, leaving 10 bases unmatched. CDR1 is ENHRY, CDR2 SYGVKD, per germline. CDR3 DNA: TGTGCCATCAGTGGTCCCACGGTCGGGGGGGAGACCCAGTACTTC. Its translation is CAISGPTVGGETQYF.

In its sample, this clonotype was seen a few times. V and J are TRBV28 and TRBJ2-7, with D possibly matching TRBD2 (6 bases). Trimming removed 5 bases from V and 3 bases from J, with 14 bases in between. The CDR3 runs 14 residues. From germline, CDR1 is MDHEN and CDR2 SYDVKM. The CDR3 sequence is CASSPAGFFYEQYF. The DNA of the CDR3 is TGTGCCAGCAGTCCGGCGGGGTTTTTCTACGAGCAGTACTTC.

This clonotype was seen a few times. The chain uses TRBV4-1 and TRBJ1-1; TRBD1 might be the D (6 bases). Germline V lookup: CDR1 MGHRA, CDR2 YSYEKL. V lost 4 bases and J 4 bases, leaving 19 bases between the germline ends. The CDR3 extends over 16 amino acids. This CDR3 is CASSPTGGKGGTEAFF. Written as DNA, the CDR3 is TGCGCCAGCAGCCCAACAGGTGGAAAGGGGGGCACTGAAGCTTTCTTT.

The J gene is TRBJ1-3, the V gene TRBV20-1; unclear D gene. V lost 0 bases and J 4 bases, leaving 7 bases between the germline ends. Germline values: CDR1 DFQATT, CDR2 SNEGSKA (reference sequence). The CDR3 covers 13 residues. CDR3 protein: CSARESEGNTIYF. CDR3 coding DNA: TGCAGTGCTAGAGAGAGCGAAGGAAACACCATATATTTT.

The V call is TRBV19, the J call TRBJ2-1, with D maybe TRBD2 (5 bases). CDR3 length equals 15 residues. V was trimmed by 4 bases and J by 1 base, leaving 11 bases between them. Germline V lookup: CDR1 LNHDA, CDR2 SQIVND (reference sequence). The CDR3: CASSTSPGSYNEQFF. The CDR3 nucleotides read TGTGCCAGTAGTACCTCCCCGGGGTCCTACAATGAGCAGTTCTTC.

The V call is TRBV9, the J call TRBJ1-6; D is ambiguous. The CDR3 contains 13 residues. Deletions cut 0 bases from V and 10 bases from J, with 8 bases between. Germline assignment: CDR1 SGDLS and CDR2 YYNGEE. CDR3 sequence reads: CASSVDGQSPLHF. In nucleotides, the CDR3 is TGTGCCAGCAGCGTAGATGGCCAATCACCCCTCCACTTT.

J is TRBJ1-1 and V is TRBV6-2 or TRBV6-3, with D perhaps matching TRBD1 (6 bases). V shed 6 bases and J shed 3 bases, with 11 bases lying between them. CDR3 length equals 13 residues. CDR1 MNHEY and CDR2 SVGEGT come from the germline V gene. CDR3 residues: CASSRDTYTEAFF. The DNA for the CDR3 is TGTGCCAGCAGCCGGGACACATACACTGAAGCTTTCTTT.

The genes are TRBV7-2 and TRBJ2-3, with 7 bases fitting TRBD2. V shed 5 bases and J 6 bases; nucleotides not matched to a gene: 17. CDR3 length: 17 residues. The germline CDR1 and CDR2 sequences are SGHTA and FQGNSA. CDR3 DNA sequence: TGTGCCAGCAGCCTCGGATATAGAAGCCCAGCGGGGGATACGCAGTATTTT. Protein product: CASSLGYRSPAGDTQYF.